Listed below are T cell receptor beta chains from one sample, sequenced in a study of blood T cell repertoires in COVID-19. Repertoires were generated with immunoSEQ multiplex PCR, while TCRdb's copy carries only in-frame clones and drops some. The sample has about 250,000 clones; about 89% are singletons. What was sequenced was peripheral blood. All receptors derive from an older woman who had recovered from COVID-19. Each CDR3 is given with its conserved first and last residue. D genes are given only for firm matches. Clone size appears in some rows only: once, few, many, or a class for an expanded clone.

size,J,V,D,DNA,CDR3
.,TRBJ2-3,TRBV4-2,.,TGTGCCAGCAGCCAGGCCTGGGCGGGACAGCCCAGGGATACGCAGTATTTT,CASSQAWAGQPRDTQYF
.,TRBJ1-5,TRBV5-1,.,TGCGCCAGCATCCCAGGGGTCGAGGCCAATCAGCCCCAGCATTTT,CASIPGVEANQPQHF
.,TRBJ1-6,TRBV5-1,.,TGCGCCAGCAGCTTGAACAGGGAGCCACCCCTCCACTTT,CASSLNREPPLHF
.,TRBJ1-5,TRBV2,.,TGTGCCAGCAGTCCCGGGAGTCAGCCCCAGCATTTT,CASSPGSQPQHF
.,TRBJ1-3,TRBV10-3,.,TGTGCCATCACAACTCACGGAAACACCATATATTTT,CAITTHGNTIYF
.,TRBJ2-1,TRBV29-1,TRBD2,TGCAGCGCGACGGGAGGCGGGGGGGCGACGAATGAGCAGTTCTTC,CSATGGGGATNEQFF
once,TRBJ2-1,TRBV7-3,TRBD2,TGTGCCAGCAGCCCCTCGCCCGCGGGGGGCCTAAGCTCCTACAATGAGCAGTTCTTC,CASSPSPAGGLSSYNEQFF
.,TRBJ1-1,TRBV2,.,TGTGCCAGCAAACAGTCGAGGGCACCGAACACTGAAGCTTTCTTT,CASKQSRAPNTEAFF
.,TRBJ2-3,TRBV12-2,.,TGTGCAAGTCGCTTAGGAAGGGAGGCTAGCGGGGGGAAGACAGATACGCAGTATTTT,CASRLGREASGGKTDTQYF
.,TRBJ2-1,TRBV3-1/TRBV3-2,.,TGTGCCAGCAGCCCCTGGGGCCGAAGGGGCAATGAGCAGTTCTTC,CASSPWGRRGNEQFF
once,TRBJ1-2,TRBV11-1,.,TGTGCCAGCACTCACATAGATGGGAGATTGGATGGCTACACCTTC,CASTHIDGRLDGYTF
.,TRBJ2-1,TRBV15,.,TGTGCCACCAGCAGAGATCGAGGTTCGACTAATGAGCAGTTCTTC,CATSRDRGSTNEQFF
.,TRBJ2-3,TRBV5-4,TRBD1,TGTGCCAGCAGTTATAGACAGGGTACGGATACGCAGTATTTT,CASSYRQGTDTQYF
.,TRBJ2-2,TRBV9,TRBD2,TGTGCCAGCAGCCCTAGGGGAGGGGCGACCACCGGGGAGCTGTTTTTT,CASSPRGGATTGELFF
.,TRBJ1-5,TRBV6-1,.,TGTGCCAGCAGTGAGGGCAGGGGACGTAGCAATCAGCCCCAGCATTTT,CASSEGRGRSNQPQHF
few,TRBJ2-5,TRBV6-5,.,TGTGCCGTTTCGGTGTATAACCCGGAGACCCAGTACTTC,CAVSVYNPETQYF
.,TRBJ1-5,TRBV19,.,TGTGCCAGTAGTATAGTTGGGGGCCGCAATCAGCCCCAGCATTTT,CASSIVGGRNQPQHF
.,TRBJ2-3,TRBV12-5,TRBD2,TGTGCTAGTGGTTCAGCGGGGGGGCTAGCAGATACGCAGTATTTT,CASGSAGGLADTQYF
.,TRBJ2-3,TRBV9,TRBD1,TGTGCCAGCAGCCCCCGGACAGGGCGGGGAGATACGCAGTATTTT,CASSPRTGRGDTQYF
.,TRBJ2-1,TRBV19,TRBD1,TGTGCCAGTAACAGGGGGCGCGTCTCTAGGCGCGATGAGCAGTTCTTC,CASNRGRVSRRDEQFF
once,TRBJ1-3,TRBV2,.,TGTGCCAGCAGTGTCCAGGGCTCTGGAGACACCATATATTTT,CASSVQGSGDTIYF
.,TRBJ1-4,TRBV19,.,TGTGCCAGTAAGTGGCAGGGAATGACTAATGAAAAACTGTTTTTT,CASKWQGMTNEKLFF
.,TRBJ2-3,TRBV11-2,TRBD2,TGTGCCAGCAGCCTAGCGGGGGTCCCCACAGATACGCAGTATTTT,CASSLAGVPTDTQYF
.,TRBJ2-1,TRBV9,.,TGTGCCAGCACCCGGACGGCTCAGGGGACGCAGTTCTTC,CASTRTAQGTQFF
.,TRBJ2-1,TRBV11-3,.,TGTGCCAGCAGCTTCGGAGGCTACAATGAGCAGTTCTTC,CASSFGGYNEQFF
.,TRBJ1-5,TRBV7-8,.,TGTGCCAGCAGCCTAGACAACTATAGCAATCAGCCCCAGCATTTT,CASSLDNYSNQPQHF
.,TRBJ2-5,TRBV3-1/TRBV3-2,TRBD1,TGTGCCAGCAGCCAAGTGCAGGGGGTAGAGACCCAGTACTTC,CASSQVQGVETQYF
.,TRBJ2-7,TRBV4-1,TRBD1,TGCGCCAGCAGCCAAGATGGAGGGGACAGGGAGGCGAGTAGAAACGAGCAGTACTTC,CASSQDGGDREASRNEQYF
once,TRBJ1-1,TRBV5-1,.,TGCGCCAGCAGCGCCCTGATAGGGGAAGGGACTGAAGCTTTCTTT,CASSALIGEGTEAFF
few,TRBJ1-2,TRBV27,.,TGTGCCAGCAGGATCCCTGGAGGGTCGGGCGGCTACACCTTC,CASRIPGGSGGYTF
.,TRBJ2-3,TRBV7-3,TRBD2,TGTGCCAGCAGCAACCTAGCGGGGAGTGGAGATACGCAGTATTTT,CASSNLAGSGDTQYF
.,TRBJ1-4,TRBV9,.,TGTGCCAGCAGCCCCGACACACCTCAGGAAAAACTGTTTTTT,CASSPDTPQEKLFF
once,TRBJ1-4,TRBV2,.,TGTGCCAGCGCTCGGGATGGGGTAGTCTCCGAAAAACTGTTTTTT,CASARDGVVSEKLFF
.,TRBJ1-1,TRBV10-3,.,TGTGCCATCAGTCGTCCAGGGGCGAACACTGAAGCTTTCTTT,CAISRPGANTEAFF
.,TRBJ1-2,TRBV3-1/TRBV3-2,.,TGTGCCAGCAGCCAAGGCGGGGGGCTGGAGTATGGCTACACCTTC,CASSQGGGLEYGYTF
.,TRBJ1-4,TRBV19,.,TGTGCCAGTAGTTCCACAGGGTGGCAAGAAAAACTGTTTTTT,CASSSTGWQEKLFF
.,TRBJ1-4,TRBV2,TRBD1,TGTGCCAGCAGGTTATCAGGGGGCCATGAAAAACTGTTTTTT,CASRLSGGHEKLFF
.,TRBJ1-1,TRBV11-3,TRBD1,TGTGCCAGCAGCGCCGGGACAGGGGGCTTGGGCACTGAAGCTTTCTTT,CASSAGTGGLGTEAFF
.,TRBJ2-2,TRBV5-8,TRBD1,TGTGCCAGCAGCCCCCGACAGGGGAACGGGGAGCTGTTTTTT,CASSPRQGNGELFF
.,TRBJ1-5,TRBV19,TRBD1,TGTGCCAGTATCTTCGGACAGGGCTCCAGTCAGCCCCAGCATTTT,CASIFGQGSSQPQHF
.,TRBJ2-1,TRBV18,.,TGTGCCAGCTCACAATTGGGGGCTACCTACAATGAGCAGTTCTTC,CASSQLGATYNEQFF
.,TRBJ2-3,TRBV5-6,TRBD2,TGTGCCAGCAGCTTGGATCGCCCTAGCGGGGGCCAGTGGTTAGATACGCAGTATTTT,CASSLDRPSGGQWLDTQYF
.,TRBJ2-1,TRBV7-9,.,TGTGCCAGCAGCCCGCCGGTCTCGAGAGCTAACAATGAGCAGTTCTTC,CASSPPVSRANNEQFF
.,TRBJ2-1,TRBV9,.,TGTGCCAGCAGCATACAGGGAGGGTACAATGAGCAGTTCTTC,CASSIQGGYNEQFF
.,TRBJ2-2,TRBV3-1/TRBV3-2,TRBD2,TGTGCCAGCAGCCGCGGGGGGGCGGACACCGGGGAGCTGTTTTTT,CASSRGGADTGELFF
.,TRBJ2-1,TRBV11-3,TRBD2,TGTGCCAGCAGCCCCCGACTAGCGGGGGCGAATGAGCAGTTCTTC,CASSPRLAGANEQFF
.,TRBJ1-2,TRBV6-5,TRBD1,TGTGCCAGCAGTTACACCGAACAGGGGGCTGTAAGTGGCTACACCTTC,CASSYTEQGAVSGYTF
few,TRBJ1-3,TRBV6-5,.,TGTGCCAGCAGTTCGATATCTATCTCTGGAAACACCATATATTTT,CASSSISISGNTIYF
.,TRBJ2-7,TRBV11-3,TRBD1,TGTGCCAGCAGCCTAGGACCCCCGGGACAGACCTACGAGCAGTACTTC,CASSLGPPGQTYEQYF
.,TRBJ1-4,TRBV29-1,TRBD1,TGCAGCGCTGGAGGGACAGTTAATGAAAAACTGTTTTTT,CSAGGTVNEKLFF
.,TRBJ2-7,TRBV5-1,TRBD2,TGCGCCAGCAGCTTGGAAGGCGGGGGGGCCTACGAGCAGTACTTC,CASSLEGGGAYEQYF
.,TRBJ2-5,TRBV27,TRBD2,TGTGCCAGCAGTTCCCCAGCTAGCGGACAAGAGACCCAGTACTTC,CASSSPASGQETQYF
.,TRBJ2-2,TRBV3-1/TRBV3-2,TRBD1,TGTGCCAGCAGCTGGGGGAGGACAGGGTCTGGCGGGGAGCTGTTTTTT,CASSWGRTGSGGELFF
.,TRBJ2-2,TRBV5-4,TRBD2,TGTGCCAGCAGCGTAGACAGGGTACTAGCGGGGGCCGGGGAGCTGTTTTTT,CASSVDRVLAGAGELFF
few,TRBJ1-3,TRBV7-9,TRBD1,TGTGCCAGCAGGACGGGACAGGGGGTAGGAAACACCATATATTTT,CASRTGQGVGNTIYF
.,TRBJ2-3,TRBV7-7,.,TGTGCTAGCAGCTTAGGGGGGGGGTCGGATACGCAGTATTTT,CASSLGGGSDTQYF
.,TRBJ2-7,TRBV3-1/TRBV3-2,TRBD1,TGTGCCAGCAGCCACTCGCTACCGGGACAGACCTACGAGCAGTACTTC,CASSHSLPGQTYEQYF